One and the same sample provided the 30 T cell receptor beta chains below, sequenced in a study of blood T cell repertoires in COVID-19. Generated by immunoSEQ multiplex PCR, the TCRdb table keeps only in-frame clones and is missing some. The table has some 300,000 clones, about nine tenths seen once. Sequenced: peripheral blood. All receptors come from a woman younger than 45 who had recovered from COVID-19.

This rearrangement joins TRBV2 to TRBJ2-2, with TRBD1 identical over 9 bases. V was pared by 7 bases and J by 4 bases, with 7 bases of the junction left unmatched. This CDR3 contains 15 residues. Germline CDR1 and CDR2: SNHLY and FYNNEI. CDR3 region: CASKRGQGGTGELFF. The CDR3 DNA is TGTGCCAGCAAAAGGGGACAGGGAGGCACCGGGGAGCTGTTTTTT.

This chain connects TRBV29-1 to TRBJ1-1; tentatively, D is TRBD1 (5 bases). The CDR3 has 12 residues. Trimming took off 4 bases at V and 10 bases at J, with 16 bases between the two ends. Germline CDR1 SQVTM, CDR2 ANQGSEA. This chain's CDR3 is CSVAIGESVAFF. The DNA of the CDR3 is TGCAGCGTTGCCATAGGGGAATCGGTAGCTTTCTTT.

This chain joins TRBV19 and TRBJ2-3, with TRBD2 as a possible D gene (7 bases). The CDR3 runs to 14 residues. Trimming shortened V by 3 bases and J by 4 bases, and 11 bases separated the two germline ends. Germline assignment: CDR1 LNHDA and CDR2 SQIVND (reference sequence). The CDR3 here is CASSIRGGPDTQYF. The CDR3, as DNA: TGTGCCAGTAGTATTAGGGGGGGCCCAGATACGCAGTATTTT.

The V gene is TRBV11-3, the J gene TRBJ1-1; 8 bases align to TRBD1. Germline trimming cut 3 bases from V and 2 bases from J; bases unmatched to any gene: 2. The length of the CDR3 is 14 residues. From germline, CDR1 is SGHNT and CDR2 YENEEA. The CDR3 nucleotides read TGTGCCAGCAGCTTGACAGGGGATAACACTGAAGCTTTCTTT. Amino acid sequence: CASSLTGDNTEAFF.

The chain has TRBV4-3 and TRBJ2-7, with unresolved D. The germline CDR1 and CDR2 sequences are LGHNA and YSLEER. The germline V and J ends were trimmed by 1 base and 4 bases, with 8 bases remaining between them. The CDR3 runs to 13 residues. CDR3 loop: CASSQVPAYEQYF. In DNA, the CDR3 is TGCGCCAGCAGCCAAGTCCCAGCGTACGAGCAGTACTTC.

The chain employs TRBV28 and TRBJ1-1, with D hard to call. CDR3 size: 14 residues. CDR1 is MDHEN and CDR2 is SYDVKM in the germline V gene. Trimming pared 5 bases from V and 6 bases from J, leaving 16 bases between. The CDR3 loop reads CASSLKGRRAEAFF. In DNA form, the CDR3 reads TGTGCCAGCAGTCTGAAGGGTAGGAGGGCTGAAGCTTTCTTT. The full variable domain, rest sourced from reference TRBV28 and TRBJ1-1, is DVKVTQSSRYLVKRTGEKVFLECVQDMDHENMFWYRQDPGLGLRLIYFSYDVKMKEKGDIPEGYSVSREKKERFSLILESASTNQTSMYLCASSLKGRRAEAFFGQGTRLTVV.

The chain is built from TRBV2 and TRBJ2-1; possible D gene TRBD1, 5 bases. CDR3 length equals 11 residues. CDR1 and CDR2 from the germline V gene are SNHLY and FYNNEI. With 2 bases removed from V and 9 bases from J, the gap between germline ends came to 5 bases. The CDR3 here is CASSERGEQFF. The CDR3 DNA follows: TGTGCCAGCAGTGAAAGGGGTGAGCAGTTCTTC.

This chain links TRBV5-4 with TRBJ2-3; 7 bases line up with TRBD2. CDR3 length: 16 residues. The V gene end was trimmed by 0 bases and the J gene end by 3 bases; junction bases not matched to a gene: 7. Germline V CDR1 and CDR2: SGHNT, YYREEE (reference sequence). CDR3 nucleotide sequence: TGTGCCAGCAGCTTGGCCCTGGCTAGCGGTACAGATACGCAGTATTTT. This gives the protein CASSLALASGTDTQYF.

This clone was seen a few times. V usage is TRBV21-1 and J usage is TRBJ1-5. TRBV21-1 is noted as a pseudogene. The length of the CDR3 is 15 residues. In nucleotides, the CDR3 is TGTGCCAGCAGCATCCGGGGAGCCCCTGAGGAGCCCCAGCATTTT. Translating gives CASSIRGAPEEPQHF.

The rearrangement uses TRBV18 and TRBJ2-3; TRBD2 agrees at 7 bases. This CDR3 has 16 residues. The junction had 7 bases not matched to a gene; V was cut back by 3 bases and J by 1 base. CDR1 is KGHSH, CDR2 LQKENI, per germline. CDR3 bases: TGTGCCAGCTCACCTTCTAGGGCGGGAGGCACAGATACGCAGTATTTT. Amino acid sequence: CASSPSRAGGTDTQYF.

The rearrangement joins TRBV10-3 to TRBJ1-3; a weak D match, TRBD1 (5 bases). This CDR3 region has 12 residues. V was shortened by 11 bases and J by 2 bases, with 10 bases between the two germline ends. The germline V gene has CDR1 ENHRY and CDR2 SYGVKD. The CDR3 is CAAGGAGNTIYF. In nucleotides, the CDR3 is TGTGCCGCGGGAGGGGCTGGAAACACCATATATTTT.

This sequence joins TRBV14 and TRBJ2-7; D remains unclear. Between the trimmed V and J ends, which lost 0 bases and 0 bases, there was a span of 6 bases. Germline V gene data show CDR1 as SGHDN and CDR2 as FVKESK. The CDR3 contains 14 residues. Here the CDR3 DNA reads TGTGCCAGCAGCCAAGATCGTAGCTCCTACGAGCAGTACTTC. Encoded protein: CASSQDRSSYEQYF.

The chain combines TRBV5-1 with TRBJ2-7, with D unclear. Trimming stripped 5 bases from V and 2 bases from J, with 11 bases between. The CDR3 has 13 residues. Looked up from germline, CDR1 is SGHRS and CDR2 is YFSETQ. The CDR3 sequence: CASRRQETYEQYF. CDR3 DNA: TGCGCCAGCAGGCGACAAGAGACCTACGAGCAGTACTTC.

The chain uses TRBV5-1 and TRBJ2-1; 11 nucleotides align to TRBD2. Germline CDR1 reads SGHRS; CDR2 reads YFSETQ. The V gene end was trimmed by 4 bases and the J gene end by 4 bases; junction bases not matched to a gene: 4. The CDR3 extends over 15 amino acids. The CDR3 protein is CASSKTSGEYNEQFF. DNA of the CDR3: TGCGCCAGCAGCAAGACTAGCGGGGAATACAATGAGCAGTTCTTC.

This chain links TRBV6-5 with TRBJ1-5; 7 positions match TRBD1. The V gene end was trimmed by 8 bases and the J gene end by 2 bases; junction bases not matched to a gene: 3. This CDR3 contains 13 residues. Germline CDR1 and CDR2: MNHEY and SVGAGI. CDR3 bases: TGTGCCAGCGGACAGGACGGCAATCAGCCCCAGCATTTT. Protein product: CASGQDGNQPQHF.

DNA for the CDR3: TGTGCCAGTAGTACGGGACAGGGCTCTGAGACCCAGTACTTC. Amino acid sequence: CASSTGQGSETQYF. The rearrangement links TRBV19 to TRBJ2-5, with 9 bases aligning to TRBD1. V dropped 4 bases and J dropped 5; count of bases not matched to a gene: 5. There are 14 residues in the CDR3. Germline V gene sequence: CDR1 LNHDA, CDR2 SQIVND (reference sequence).

CDR3 in amino acids: CASSLGSGQETQYF. CDR3 in DNA: TGTGCCAGCAGCTTGGGAAGCGGACAAGAGACCCAGTACTTC. The V call is TRBV5-4, the J call TRBJ2-5; the D gene is possibly TRBD2 (5 bases). The CDR3 extends over 14 amino acids. Germline-derived CDR1 and CDR2 are SGHNT and YYREEE (reference sequence). V shed 0 bases and J shed 2 bases, with 8 bases lying between them.

The count of this clone is one. The chain recombines TRBV18 with TRBJ1-4; D is ambiguous. The CDR3 covers 18 residues. The V gene's germline CDR1 is KGHSH and CDR2 LQKENI. V shed 6 bases and J shed 4 bases, with 24 bases lying between them. The DNA of the CDR3 is TGTGCCAGCTCTCTGACTTCGACACACCAGGAGGGTAATGAAAAACTGTTTTTT. As protein: CASSLTSTHQEGNEKLFF. Based on the CDR3 plus reference TRBV18 and TRBJ1-4, the full variable domain is NAGVMQNPRHLVRRRGQEARLRCSPMKGHSHVYWYRQLPEEGLKFMVYLQKENIIDESGMPKERFSAEFPKEGPSILRIQQVVRGDSAAYFCASSLTSTHQEGNEKLFFGSGTQLSVL.

The chain has TRBV27 and TRBJ2-7; 7 bases align to TRBD1. CDR1 and CDR2 (germline): MNHEY, SMNVEV (reference sequence). J gave up 3 bases and V 8 bases, and 13 bases lay outside the gene matches. There are 15 residues in the CDR3. The CDR3 coding sequence is TGTGCCAGCCGTCCGTCGACAGGGTCTCTCTACGAGCAGTACTTC. As protein: CASRPSTGSLYEQYF.

This rearrangement joins TRBV29-1 to TRBJ2-1, with TRBD2 matching 11 bases. The CDR3 is made up of 15 amino acids. Germline CDR1 and CDR2: SQVTM and ANQGSEA. V lost 4 bases, J lost 2 bases, and 4 bases stayed unmatched. CDR3 amino acids: CSVVALAGAYNEQFF. CDR3 coding DNA: TGCAGCGTTGTTGCACTAGCGGGGGCCTACAATGAGCAGTTCTTC.

The chain has TRBV2 and TRBJ1-6, with D tentatively TRBD1 (6 bases). The length of the CDR3 is 13 residues. Trimming removed 5 bases at V and 14 bases at J, with 16 bases between. Germline V lookup: CDR1 SNHLY, CDR2 FYNNEI. Here the CDR3 reads CASSRDTPEALHF. DNA of the CDR3: TGTGCCAGCAGTAGGGACACTCCGGAGGCCCTCCACTTT.

The rearrangement joins TRBV2 to TRBJ2-1; TRBD2 matches 9 bases. The CDR3 sequence is 15 residues long. The germline gives CDR1 SNHLY, CDR2 FYNNEI. V trimming: 3 bases; J trimming: 5 bases; junction bases outside the gene matches: 5. Here the CDR3 reads CASSDMRGGHNEQFF. The CDR3 coding sequence is TGTGCCAGCAGTGATATGCGGGGGGGACACAATGAGCAGTTCTTC.

The chain joins TRBV6-5 to TRBJ2-5; a weak D match, TRBD2 (5 bases). This CDR3 is 14 amino acids long. V was clipped by 6 bases and J by 4 bases, with 15 bases between them. Germline CDR1 and CDR2: MNHEY and SVGAGI. The CDR3 loop reads CASRHDPAGETQYF. The CDR3 bases are TGTGCCAGCAGGCACGACCCGGCGGGAGAGACCCAGTACTTC.

The V gene is TRBV9, the J gene TRBJ1-2; D might be TRBD1 (5 bases). V was pared by 5 bases and J by 6 bases, with 14 bases between. From germline, CDR1 is SGDLS and CDR2 YYNGEE. CDR3 length: 13 residues. CDR3 in amino acids: CASSAGHGDGYTF. CDR3 bases: TGTGCCAGCAGTGCAGGGCATGGGGATGGCTACACCTTC.

This clone has just a few counts. The chain carries TRBV30 and TRBJ1-2, with a possible D match to TRBD1 (6 bases). The length of the CDR3 is 14 residues. V shed 0 bases and J shed 1 base, with 9 bases lying between them. CDR1 is GTSNPN, CDR2 SVGIG, per germline (reference sequence). The CDR3 protein is CAWSVYRVNYGYTF. The CDR3 DNA sequence: TGTGCCTGGAGTGTCTACAGGGTTAACTATGGCTACACCTTC.

The chain recombines TRBV25-1 with TRBJ1-1; the match to TRBD1 covers 8 bases. V gave up 3 bases and J gave up 5 bases; unmatched junction bases: 5. Germline CDR1 and CDR2: MGHDK and SYGVNS. The CDR3 is 14 amino acids. The CDR3 here is CASSDTGGGTEAFF. In DNA form, the CDR3 reads TGTGCCAGCAGTGATACAGGGGGAGGAACTGAAGCTTTCTTT.

V usage is TRBV3-1 (or the pseudogene TRBV3-2) and J usage is TRBJ1-4; TRBD1 matches at 9 bases. CDR1 is LGHDT and CDR2 is YNNKEL in the germline V gene (reference sequence). The J segment lost 14 bases and the V segment lost 3 bases, leaving 10 bases of the junction unmatched. This CDR3 has 14 amino acids. CDR3 loop: CASSQTGGNEILFF. Here the CDR3 DNA reads TGTGCCAGCAGCCAGACAGGGGGTAATGAAATTCTGTTTTTT.

This sequence joins TRBV13 and TRBJ2-3; 11 nucleotides align to TRBD2. The CDR3 length is 19 residues. CDR1 and CDR2 (germline): PRHDT, FYEKMQ (reference sequence). V trimming: 4 bases; J trimming: 2 bases; junction bases outside the gene matches: 14. CDR3 DNA sequence: TGTGCCAGCAGCTCCACAGGCCCCGTTAGCGGGGGGGCCACAGATACGCAGTATTTT. Protein: CASSSTGPVSGGATDTQYF.

The chain couples TRBV7-9 to TRBJ1-1, with 10 bases lining up with TRBD1. The ends lost 4 bases at V and 4 bases at J; junction bases unmatched: 9. The CDR3 is 16 residues long. Germline V gene data show CDR1 as SEHNR and CDR2 as FQNEAQ (reference sequence). The CDR3 region is CASSSPWTGGITEAFF. CDR3 sequence (DNA): TGTGCCAGCAGCTCACCGTGGACAGGGGGAATCACTGAAGCTTTCTTT.

The rearrangement joins TRBV5-1 to TRBJ1-6; the D is unclear. CDR1 and CDR2 from the germline V gene are SGHRS and YFSETQ. There are 16 residues in the CDR3. Trimming shortened V by 3 bases and J by 0 bases, and 10 bases separated the two germline ends. CDR3 nucleotide sequence: TGCGCCAGCAGCTCGGACGGGAGCTCCTATAATTCACCCCTCCACTTT. As protein: CASSSDGSSYNSPLHF.